This TCR beta chain appears in the sequencing data of a study of blood T cell repertoires in COVID-19. Overall study: PBMCs, B-cell-depleted T cells, or T cells provided the cDNA or gDNA that made up the material.

Using immunoSEQ multiplex PCR, the repertoire was profiled, and TCRdb retains in-frame clones only, with some absent. The table includes approximately 210,000 clones, around four fifths detected once. The CDR3 has 12 amino acids. CDR1 is SNHLY and CDR2 is FYNNEI in the germline V gene. Of note for this clone: One end of the junction is discordant with germline, which a read error may explain.

The source is a middle-aged woman with active or convalescent COVID-19. The material sequenced was peripheral blood. The V gene is TRBV2, the J gene TRBJ2-1; D is perhaps TRBD2 (5 bases). The CDR3, as DNA: TGTGCCAGCAGGGAAGGCCGGGGTGAGCAGTTCTTC. Its translation: CASREGRGEQFF.